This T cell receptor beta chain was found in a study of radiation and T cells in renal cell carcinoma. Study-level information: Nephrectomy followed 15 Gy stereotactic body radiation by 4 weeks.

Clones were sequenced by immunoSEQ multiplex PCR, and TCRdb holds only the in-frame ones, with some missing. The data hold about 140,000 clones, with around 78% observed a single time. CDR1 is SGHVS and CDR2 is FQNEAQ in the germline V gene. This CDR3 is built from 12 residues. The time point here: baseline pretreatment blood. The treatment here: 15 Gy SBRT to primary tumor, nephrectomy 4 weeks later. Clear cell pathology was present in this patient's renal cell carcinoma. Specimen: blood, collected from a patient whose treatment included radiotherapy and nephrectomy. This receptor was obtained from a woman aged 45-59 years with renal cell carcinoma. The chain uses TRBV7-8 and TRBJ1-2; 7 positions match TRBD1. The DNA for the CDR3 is TGTGTCACTCAGGGGGATGGCTATGGCTACACCTTC. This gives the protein CVTQGDGYGYTF. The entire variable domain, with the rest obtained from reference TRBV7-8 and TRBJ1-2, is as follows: GAGVSQSPRYKVAKRGQDVALRCDPISGHVSLFWYQQALGQGPEFLTYFQNEAQLDKSGLPSDRFFAERPEGSVSTLKIQRTQQEDSAVYLCVTQGDGYGYTFGSGTRLTVV.